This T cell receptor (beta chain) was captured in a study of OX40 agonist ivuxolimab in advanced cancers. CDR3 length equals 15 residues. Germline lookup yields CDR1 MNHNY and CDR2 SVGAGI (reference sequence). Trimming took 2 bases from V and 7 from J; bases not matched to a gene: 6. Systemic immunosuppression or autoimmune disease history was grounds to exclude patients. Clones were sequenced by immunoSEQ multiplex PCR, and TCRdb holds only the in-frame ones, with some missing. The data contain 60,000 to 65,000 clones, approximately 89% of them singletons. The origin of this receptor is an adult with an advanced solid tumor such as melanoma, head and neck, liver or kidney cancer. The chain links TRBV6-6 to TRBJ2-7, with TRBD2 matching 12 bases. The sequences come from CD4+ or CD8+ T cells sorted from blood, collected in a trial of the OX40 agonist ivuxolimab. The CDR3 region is CASSYGGLAGVEQYF. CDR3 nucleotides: TGTGCCAGCAGTTACGGGGGACTAGCGGGTGTGGAGCAGTACTTC.